Here is one T cell receptor beta chain with its context. This record belongs to a study of technical replicates of blood from a handful of donors. Libraries were prepared by immunoSEQ multiplex PCR; TCRdb keeps only in-frame clonotypes and omits some of them. The sample lists 75,000 to 95,000 clones, 94% occurring once. Germline V gene data show CDR1 as SEHNR and CDR2 as FQNEAQ (reference sequence). The length of the CDR3 is 13 residues. With 3 bases removed from V and 5 bases from J, the gap between germline ends came to 8 bases. The receptor comes from a human donor in good health. Sequences were obtained from T cells isolated from PBMCs. This chain connects TRBV7-9 to TRBJ2-1; a weak D match, TRBD2 (6 bases). In nucleotides, the CDR3 is TGTGCCAGCAGCTTCGGAGGGCACAATGAGCAGTTCTTC. Amino acids: CASSFGGHNEQFF.